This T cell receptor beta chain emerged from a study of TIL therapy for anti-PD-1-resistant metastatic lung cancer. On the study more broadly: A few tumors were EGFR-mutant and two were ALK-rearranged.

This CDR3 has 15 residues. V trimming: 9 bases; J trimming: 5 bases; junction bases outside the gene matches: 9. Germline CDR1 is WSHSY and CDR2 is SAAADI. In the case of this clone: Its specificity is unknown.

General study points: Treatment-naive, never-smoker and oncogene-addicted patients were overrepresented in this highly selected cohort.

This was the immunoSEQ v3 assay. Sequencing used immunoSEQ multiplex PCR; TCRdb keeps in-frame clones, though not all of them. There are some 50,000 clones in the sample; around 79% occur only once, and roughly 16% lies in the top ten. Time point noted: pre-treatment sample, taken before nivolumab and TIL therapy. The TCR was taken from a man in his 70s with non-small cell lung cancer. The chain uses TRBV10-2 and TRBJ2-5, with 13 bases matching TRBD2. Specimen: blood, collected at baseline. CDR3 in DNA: TGCGCCAGTCGATGGACTAGCGGGAGTTGGGAGACCCAGTACTTC. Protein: CASRWTSGSWETQYF.